Below are 26 T cell receptor beta chains sequenced from a single sample in a study of glioma-infiltrating T cells after dendritic cell vaccination. Only in-frame clones appear in the TCRdb table, and some are missing; sequencing was by immunoSEQ multiplex PCR. The sample records 70,000 to 90,000 clones, about four fifths being singletons. The sample's time point: after dendritic cell vaccination, including at tumor progression/relapse. This sample comprised blood, obtained after dendritic cell vaccination. These receptor sequences come from a human donor with glioblastoma.

The rearrangement joins TRBV6-1 to TRBJ2-7; 10 bases line up with TRBD2. V lost 6 bases, J lost 6 bases, and 8 bases stayed unmatched. Germline V lookup: CDR1 MNHNS, CDR2 SASEGT. The CDR3 runs to 14 residues. CDR3: CASSRAGGPSEQYF. CDR3 DNA sequence: TGTGCCAGCAGCCGAGCGGGGGGGCCATCCGAGCAGTACTTC.

The rearrangement uses TRBV18 and TRBJ2-7; 9 nucleotides match TRBD2. Germline CDR1 and CDR2: KGHSH and LQKENI. Trimming took 3 bases from V and 6 from J; bases not matched to a gene: 6. There are 14 residues in the CDR3. The CDR3 sequence: CASSPQRGALEQYF. As DNA, the CDR3 is TGTGCCAGCTCACCCCAGCGGGGGGCCCTCGAGCAGTACTTC.

The chain is built from TRBV5-6 and TRBJ2-3, with a weak D call TRBD1 (5 bases). The CDR3 covers 14 residues. In germline, CDR1 is SGHDT, CDR2 YYEEEE. V lost 0 bases and J lost 5, with 10 bases in between. Here the CDR3 DNA reads TGTGCCAGCAGCTTGGGTCAGGGAATAGATACGCAGTATTTT. Amino acids: CASSLGQGIDTQYF. Based on the CDR3 plus reference TRBV5-6 and TRBJ2-3, the full variable domain is DAGVTQSPTHLIKTRGQQVTLRCSPKSGHDTVSWYQQALGQGPQFIFQYYEEEERQRGNFPDRFSGHQFPNYSSELNVNALLLGDSALYLCASSLGQGIDTQYFGPGTRLTVL.

The rearrangement links TRBV7-9 to TRBJ1-2, with 8 positions matching TRBD1. The germline CDR1 and CDR2 sequences are SEHNR and FQNEAQ (reference sequence). CDR3 length: 15 residues. V was clipped by 4 bases and J by 4 bases; unmatched bases: 8. CDR3 region: CASSSLDRDFYGYTF. In DNA, the CDR3 is TGTGCCAGCAGCTCATTGGACAGGGATTTCTATGGCTACACCTTC.

This clone was counted only a few times. This chain connects TRBV2 to TRBJ2-7; TRBD1 is a possible D gene (6 bases). The CDR3 consists of 16 residues. V was shortened by 1 base and J by 5 bases, with 18 bases between the two germline ends. Germline-derived CDR1 and CDR2 are SNHLY and FYNNEI. DNA of the CDR3: TGTGCCAGCAGTGAAGGCAGGGGACCTGTGGGGGACGAGCAGTACTTC. Amino acids: CASSEGRGPVGDEQYF.

The chain couples TRBV7-2 to TRBJ1-3; the D gene is possibly TRBD1 (5 bases). V dropped 5 bases and J dropped 4 bases, with 18 bases sitting between them. The CDR3 runs to 16 residues. CDR1 SGHTA and CDR2 FQGNSA come from the germline V gene. The CDR3 sequence: CASSVIPGLVGNTIYF. The CDR3 DNA reads TGTGCCAGCAGCGTAATCCCGGGACTCGTGGGAAACACCATATATTTT.

The chain links TRBV18 to TRBJ1-4, with 8 bases identical to TRBD1. V lost 5 bases and J lost 2; bases outside the gene matches: 10. This CDR3 is built from 17 residues. Germline-derived CDR1 and CDR2 are KGHSH and LQKENI. CDR3 sequence: CASSGLAQGATNEKLFF. Here the CDR3 DNA reads TGTGCCAGCTCAGGATTGGCGCAGGGGGCTACTAATGAAAAACTGTTTTTT. Full variable domain (remainder filled in from reference TRBV18 and TRBJ1-4): NAGVMQNPRHLVRRRGQEARLRCSPMKGHSHVYWYRQLPEEGLKFMVYLQKENIIDESGMPKERFSAEFPKEGPSILRIQQVVRGDSAAYFCASSGLAQGATNEKLFFGSGTQLSVL.

The rearrangement uses TRBV29-1 and TRBJ2-1; D is uncertain. The CDR3 covers 12 residues. CDR1 is SQVTM, CDR2 ANQGSEA, per germline. Trimming pared 8 bases from V and 7 bases from J, leaving 15 bases between. For the CDR3, the DNA is TGCAGCATATCTCCCAAGAGGAATGAGCAGTTCTTC. As protein: CSISPKRNEQFF.

CDR3 sequence: CASTTGDSPLHF. In DNA, the CDR3 is TGTGCCAGCACGACAGGGGATTCACCCCTCCACTTT. The V gene is TRBV6-5, the J gene TRBJ1-6; 8 bases fit TRBD1. The CDR3 has 12 residues. Germline CDR1 and CDR2: MNHEY and SVGAGI. Trimming at V came to 7 bases and at J to 8 bases, leaving 1 base not matched to a gene.

This clone was observed once. This chain links TRBV19 with TRBJ1-2, with TRBD1 identical over 7 bases. Germline lookup yields CDR1 LNHDA and CDR2 SQIVND (reference sequence). With V trimmed by 6 bases and J by 0 bases, 4 bases remained unmatched. The CDR3 covers 14 residues. The CDR3 protein is CASSRQGANYGYTF. The CDR3 bases are TGTGCCAGTAGCAGACAGGGAGCTAACTATGGCTACACCTTC.

The chain uses TRBV19 and TRBJ2-1; 7 bases are shared with TRBD1. CDR1 LNHDA and CDR2 SQIVND come from the germline V gene (reference sequence). The CDR3 has 13 residues. With 6 bases clipped from V and 7 bases from J, the junction kept 6 bases outside the gene matches. The chain's CDR3 is CASRRTGVNEQFF. CDR3 DNA sequence: TGTGCCAGTAGACGTACAGGGGTGAATGAGCAGTTCTTC.

This chain joins TRBV5-6 and TRBJ1-5; 12 bases map to TRBD1. CDR1 SGHDT and CDR2 YYEEEE come from the germline V gene. This CDR3 is 16 amino acids long. Trimming removed 2 bases from V and 7 bases from J; junction bases left unmatched: 7. The CDR3 DNA sequence: TGTGCCAGCAGCTTCGGGACAGGGGGCTCTGGGCAGCCCCAGCATTTT. Encoded protein: CASSFGTGGSGQPQHF. Based on the CDR3 plus reference TRBV5-6 and TRBJ1-5, the full variable domain is DAGVTQSPTHLIKTRGQQVTLRCSPKSGHDTVSWYQQALGQGPQFIFQYYEEEERQRGNFPDRFSGHQFPNYSSELNVNALLLGDSALYLCASSFGTGGSGQPQHFGDGTRLSIL.

The chain joins TRBV9 to TRBJ1-2; 11 bases match TRBD1. Looked up from germline, CDR1 is SGDLS and CDR2 is YYNGEE. The J segment lost 4 bases and the V segment lost 3 bases, leaving 8 bases of the junction unmatched. This CDR3 has 16 amino acids. The CDR3, as DNA: TGTGCCAGCAGCGGAGCCGGACAGGGGGCGTTCTATGGCTACACCTTC. Its protein product is CASSGAGQGAFYGYTF.

This chain connects TRBV6-5 to TRBJ1-1; weak D call: TRBD1 (5 bases). There are 15 residues in the CDR3. Trimming removed 5 bases from V and 3 bases from J, with 16 bases in between. CDR1 and CDR2 (germline): MNHEY, SVGAGI. For the CDR3, the DNA is TGTGCCAGCAGTCGCAGGGTGGGAGGCGACACTGAAGCTTTCTTT. Its translation: CASSRRVGGDTEAFF.

This sequence joins TRBV27 and TRBJ1-2; D is uncertain. The CDR3 runs to 13 residues. V lost 6 bases and J lost 2, with 10 bases in between. Germline CDR1 and CDR2: MNHEY and SMNVEV (reference sequence). This CDR3 is CASSQSLNYGYTF. Here the CDR3 DNA reads TGTGCCAGCAGCCAGTCCCTGAACTATGGCTACACCTTC.

The chain combines TRBV18 with TRBJ1-1; tentatively, D is TRBD1 (5 bases). Deletions cut 3 bases from V and 5 bases from J, with 13 bases between. Germline V CDR1 and CDR2: KGHSH, LQKENI. The CDR3 totals 14 residues. The CDR3 nucleotides are TGTGCCAGCTCACCCCTGGGGGGTAGTACTGAAGCTTTCTTT. Protein product: CASSPLGGSTEAFF.

This sequence joins TRBV6-1 and TRBJ2-1; a weak D match, TRBD1 (5 bases). This CDR3 is built from 14 residues. Between the trimmed V and J ends, which lost 3 bases and 1 base, there was a span of 7 bases. Germline V lookup: CDR1 MNHNS, CDR2 SASEGT. Here the CDR3 reads CASSDRASYNEQFF. The CDR3 DNA is TGTGCCAGCAGTGACAGGGCTTCCTACAATGAGCAGTTCTTC.

The chain recombines TRBV6-5 with TRBJ1-6; D remains ambiguous. Trimming removed 0 bases at V and 7 bases at J, with 4 bases between. The CDR3 runs 13 residues. CDR1 and CDR2 from the germline V gene are MNHEY and SVGAGI. Written as DNA, the CDR3 is TGTGCCAGCAGTTACTCGACAAATTCACCCCTCCACTTT. Its protein is CASSYSTNSPLHF.

The chain uses TRBV25-1 and TRBJ1-1; 7 bases are shared with TRBD1. V gave up 3 bases and J gave up 3 bases; unmatched junction bases: 13. CDR1 and CDR2 (germline): MGHDK, SYGVNS. This CDR3 has 17 residues. The CDR3 nucleotides read TGTGCCAGCAGTGATTCGGGAAAGGGGGCGTCGGACACTGAAGCTTTCTTT. Its protein is CASSDSGKGASDTEAFF.

V usage is TRBV11-2 and J usage is TRBJ1-6; no definite D call. V was shortened by 6 bases and J by 4 bases, with 13 bases between the two germline ends. The CDR3 is 15 residues long. The germline CDR1 and CDR2 sequences are SGHAT and FQNNGV. DNA of the CDR3: TGTGCCAGCAGTTCGAGAGGCGAGTATAATTCACCCCTCCACTTT. As protein: CASSSRGEYNSPLHF.

The genes are TRBV13 and TRBJ1-5; TRBD1 agrees at 9 bases. CDR3 length equals 16 residues. The germline gives CDR1 PRHDT, CDR2 FYEKMQ (reference sequence). V shed 3 bases, J shed 6 bases, and the junction held 9 bases outside the gene matches. This chain's CDR3 is CASSFSGTGSGQPQHF. In DNA form, the CDR3 reads TGTGCCAGCAGCTTTTCCGGGACAGGGAGTGGTCAGCCCCAGCATTTT.

This clone was observed a few times. The chain couples TRBV18 to TRBJ2-7, with 9 bases fitting TRBD1. Germline values: CDR1 KGHSH, CDR2 LQKENI. V shed 9 bases and J 2 bases; nucleotides not matched to a gene: 8. This CDR3 has 14 amino acids. The CDR3 DNA follows: TGTGCCAGTAGCAAAGACAGGGGGACCTACGAGCAGTACTTC. Its protein is CASSKDRGTYEQYF. The full variable domain, in which reference TRBV18 and TRBJ2-7 provide the parts outside the CDR3, is NAGVMQNPRHLVRRRGQEARLRCSPMKGHSHVYWYRQLPEEGLKFMVYLQKENIIDESGMPKERFSAEFPKEGPSILRIQQVVRGDSAAYFCASSKDRGTYEQYFGPGTRLTVT.

The DNA for the CDR3 is TGTGCCAGCAGCGAACGACTAGCGGGGGGAAAAGAGACCCAGTACTTC. It is translated as CASSERLAGGKETQYF. The chain joins TRBV7-9 to TRBJ2-5, with TRBD2 matching 13 bases. Germline lookup yields CDR1 SEHNR and CDR2 FQNEAQ (reference sequence). The ends lost 5 bases at V and 3 bases at J; junction bases unmatched: 6. This CDR3 contains 16 residues.

The chain couples TRBV7-6 to TRBJ1-5; no firm D call. Germline V gene data show CDR1 as SGHVS and CDR2 as FNYEAQ. V gave up 2 bases and J gave up 4 bases, with 9 bases separating them. This CDR3 region has 14 residues. DNA for the CDR3: TGTGCCAGCAGCTTATCCCCCGTTAATCAGCCCCAGCATTTT. It translates to CASSLSPVNQPQHF.

The chain joins TRBV6-6 to TRBJ1-2, with 9 bases matching TRBD1. CDR3 length equals 12 residues. Looked up from germline, CDR1 is MNHNY and CDR2 is SVGAGI (reference sequence). V was clipped by 8 bases and J by 6 bases; unmatched bases: 4. CDR3 nucleotide sequence: TGTGCCAGCGGGGACAGGGCAGATGGCTACACCTTC. This gives the protein CASGDRADGYTF.

This chain connects TRBV7-8 to TRBJ1-2; possible D gene TRBD1, 5 bases. The CDR3 spans 13 residues. The germline gives CDR1 SGHVS, CDR2 FQNEAQ. The V gene lost 2 bases and the J gene lost 6 bases, with 10 bases spanning the gap. CDR3 region: CASSLFSGDGYTF. In nucleotides, the CDR3 is TGTGCCAGCAGCTTATTTTCGGGGGATGGCTACACCTTC.